This TCR beta chain was captured by sequencing in a study of identical twins. General observations from the study: There is a chance that invariant MAIT and iNKT cells partially muddied zero-insertion analyses.

TCRdb itself ran the 5' RACE reads through MiXCR, one entry per CDR3 protein. Of 150,000 or so distinct CDR3 sequences in the sample, 3% to 4% were seen once. CDR1 and CDR2 from the germline V gene are DFQATT and SNEGSKA (reference sequence). This CDR3 comprises 14 residues. V lost 3 bases, J lost 4 bases, and 7 bases stayed unmatched. This clonotype was counted many times. Its antigen is not identified. The genes are TRBV20-1 and TRBJ2-5, with 8 bases identical to TRBD1. This TCR was recovered from a man between 18 and 29 years old in good health. The sequencing sample was made of memory T cells sorted from blood. The CDR3 DNA follows: TGCAGTGCTAGTGTGGTCAGGGGGCGAGAGACCCAGTACTTC. Its translation is CSASVVRGRETQYF.